Shown below are 17 T cell receptor beta chains from a single sample sequenced in a study of siplizumab effects on memory and regulatory T cells (dated by TCRdb to between 2018 and 2021). Library preparation employed the immunoSEQ multiplex PCR assay. In its TCRdb copy, this immuneACCESS table keeps in-frame sequences only and misses some clones. Where compared with another copy, unresolved V genes explain less than half of these, and the others have no known cause. For this sample the table gives roughly 80,000 clones, of which approximately 90% were detected only once. Approximately 1.4% of the sample rests with the top ten. The sample was Tregs sorted from blood. The receptors were gathered from a human donor in good health.

Only one count was recorded for this clone. The chain has TRBV9 and TRBJ2-5; 8 bases are a match to TRBD2. The V segment lost 0 bases and the J segment 5 bases; nucleotides outside the gene matches: 6. The CDR3 length is 15 residues. In germline, CDR1 is SGDLS, CDR2 YYNGEE. For the CDR3, the DNA is TGTGCCAGCAGCGTAGGTCGGGGGGGCGTGGAGACCCAGTACTTC. Translating it yields CASSVGRGGVETQYF.

This rearrangement joins TRBV5-6 to TRBJ2-7, with D unclear. Looked up from germline, CDR1 is SGHDT and CDR2 is YYEEEE. This CDR3 contains 15 residues. V was trimmed by 2 bases and J by 2 bases, leaving 14 bases between them. CDR3 region: CASSFVLGPAYEQYF. CDR3 coding DNA: TGTGCCAGCAGCTTCGTTTTAGGGCCAGCCTACGAGCAGTACTTC.

Notes on this clone: A read error may account for a junction end that differs from germline. This rearrangement joins TRBV5-6 to TRBJ2-3, with 7 bases identical to TRBD1. The CDR3 spans 12 residues. The V gene's germline CDR1 is SGHDT and CDR2 YYEEEE. CDR3 region: CASSFKGVGRGF. CDR3 bases: TGTGCCAGCAGCTTTAAAGGCGTGGGCAGGGGGTTT.

This chain links TRBV7-9 with TRBJ1-1, with 7 bases that match TRBD1. This CDR3 is 12 amino acids long. V gave up 5 bases and J gave up 7 bases; unmatched junction bases: 4. CDR1 is SEHNR, CDR2 FQNEAQ, per germline (reference sequence). The CDR3 spells CASSLTGFEAFF. The DNA for the CDR3 is TGTGCCAGCAGCCTGACAGGGTTTGAAGCTTTCTTT.

V is TRBV28 and J is TRBJ1-6; no clear D gene. The CDR3 sequence is 13 residues long. Trimming shortened V by 8 bases and J by 0 bases, and 5 bases separated the two germline ends. Germline V gene lookup returns CDR1 MDHEN and CDR2 SYDVKM. CDR3 loop: CASYSSYNSPLHF. The CDR3 region has the DNA TGTGCCAGCTACAGCTCCTATAATTCACCCCTCCACTTT. The variable domain in full, completed from reference TRBV28 and TRBJ1-6, reads DVKVTQSSRYLVKRTGEKVFLECVQDMDHENMFWYRQDPGLGLRLIYFSYDVKMKEKGDIPEGYSVSREKKERFSLILESASTNQTSMYLCASYSSYNSPLHFGNGTRLTVT.

CDR3 protein: CASMGGGNQPQHF. The CDR3 DNA follows: TGTGCCAGCATGGGGGGAGGCAATCAGCCCCAGCATTTT. V gene TRBV2 combines with J gene TRBJ1-5; D is possibly TRBD1 (5 bases). Germline assignment: CDR1 SNHLY and CDR2 FYNNEI. The CDR3 runs 13 residues. The V end was cut by 7 bases, the J end by 2 bases, with 9 bases between.

The CDR3 loop is CASSPTTQGGGNTIYF. DNA for the CDR3: TGCGCCAGCAGCCCTACCACACAGGGGGGTGGAAACACCATATATTTT. This chain uses TRBV5-1 with TRBJ1-3; 8 positions agree with TRBD1. Germline loops: CDR1 SGHRS, CDR2 YFSETQ. After removal of 4 bases from V and 3 bases from J, the junction contained 9 bases not matched to a gene. The CDR3 spans 16 residues.

In this sample, this clone turned up a few times. The chain has TRBV5-1 and TRBJ2-7; 10 nucleotides match TRBD1. V lost 4 bases, J lost 0 bases, and 10 bases stayed unmatched. Germline CDR1 and CDR2: SGHRS and YFSETQ. The CDR3 spans 17 residues. The CDR3 region is CASSRGGGQGSSYEQYF. Written as DNA, the CDR3 is TGCGCCAGCAGCCGAGGAGGGGGACAGGGGAGCTCCTACGAGCAGTACTTC.

V and J are TRBV28 and TRBJ2-7; tentative D call: TRBD2 (5 bases). The germline V and J ends were trimmed by 5 bases and 4 bases, with 15 bases remaining between them. Germline V gene data show CDR1 as MDHEN and CDR2 as SYDVKM. The CDR3 runs to 14 residues. This CDR3 is CASSLAYFPYEQYF. The CDR3 DNA reads TGTGCCAGCAGTCTAGCTTACTTTCCATACGAGCAGTACTTC. Full variable domain (rest looked up from reference TRBV28 and TRBJ2-7): DVKVTQSSRYLVKRTGEKVFLECVQDMDHENMFWYRQDPGLGLRLIYFSYDVKMKEKGDIPEGYSVSREKKERFSLILESASTNQTSMYLCASSLAYFPYEQYFGPGTRLTVT.

The CDR3 spells CAWSKGANSPLHF. CDR3 DNA: TGTGCCTGGTCCAAGGGCGCGAATTCACCCCTCCACTTT. This chain uses TRBV30 with TRBJ1-6; D not resolved. The V gene's germline CDR1 is GTSNPN and CDR2 SVGIG (reference sequence). With 5 bases removed from V and 7 bases from J, the gap between germline ends came to 12 bases. The CDR3 extends over 13 amino acids.

V is TRBV5-1 and J is TRBJ2-1, with D perhaps matching TRBD1 (6 bases). The CDR3 extends over 18 amino acids. Trimming removed 4 bases from V and 1 base from J, with 21 bases in between. Germline loops: CDR1 SGHRS, CDR2 YFSETQ. The CDR3 here is CASSLSGQGKSSYNEQFF. CDR3 coding DNA: TGCGCCAGCAGCCTAAGTGGCCAGGGGAAGAGTTCCTACAATGAGCAGTTCTTC. The full variable domain, rest sourced from reference TRBV5-1 and TRBJ2-1, is KAGVTQTPRYLIKTRGQQVTLSCSPISGHRSVSWYQQTPGQGLQFLFEYFSETQRNKGNFPGRFSGRQFSNSRSEMNVSTLELGDSALYLCASSLSGQGKSSYNEQFFGPGTRLTVL.

The chain joins TRBV11-1 to TRBJ2-3, with TRBD2 as a possible D gene (6 bases). Trimming took off 5 bases at V and 4 bases at J, with 13 bases between the two ends. The CDR3 is 14 residues long. Germline values: CDR1 SGHAT, CDR2 FQDESV (reference sequence). For the CDR3, the DNA is TGTGCCAGCAGCCCGACGACTAGTGCAGATACGCAGTATTTT. This encodes CASSPTTSADTQYF.

The chain has TRBV2 and TRBJ1-1; perhaps TRBD1 as D (5 bases). V lost 5 bases to trimming and J lost 12 bases, with 16 bases between them. The germline V gene encodes CDR1 SNHLY and CDR2 FYNNEI. This CDR3 contains 12 residues. CDR3 residues: CASSLHRNEPFF. The CDR3, as DNA: TGTGCCAGCAGTCTACACAGGAACGAGCCTTTCTTT.

The V call is TRBV6-6, the J call TRBJ1-3, with D uncertain. Germline-derived CDR1 and CDR2 are MNHNY and SVGAGI (reference sequence). Trimming left V 0 bases short and J 3 bases short, with 9 bases between. This CDR3 is built from 15 residues. CDR3 DNA: TGTGCCAGCAGTTACTCGGGAGGAATTGGAAACACCATATATTTT. This gives the protein CASSYSGGIGNTIYF.

The chain carries TRBV18 and TRBJ1-5; 8 bases line up with TRBD1. Germline V lookup: CDR1 KGHSH, CDR2 LQKENI. The CDR3 is 14 amino acids. Losses at the gene ends were 3 bases for V and 7 bases for J; bases not matched to a gene: 5. Here the CDR3 reads CASSPGQGQQPQHF. The CDR3 DNA sequence: TGTGCCAGCTCACCTGGACAGGGACAGCAGCCCCAGCATTTT. Together with reference TRBV18 and TRBJ1-5, the CDR3 gives the full variable domain: NAGVMQNPRHLVRRRGQEARLRCSPMKGHSHVYWYRQLPEEGLKFMVYLQKENIIDESGMPKERFSAEFPKEGPSILRIQQVVRGDSAAYFCASSPGQGQQPQHFGDGTRLSIL.

This clone appeared a single time. V and J are TRBV5-6 and TRBJ1-2; 7 bases match TRBD1. J lost 2 bases, V lost 7 bases, and 8 bases had no gene match. Per germline, CDR1 SGHDT and CDR2 YYEEEE. CDR3 length equals 14 residues. The CDR3 bases are TGTGCCAGCCTACGACAGGGACCAAACTATGGCTACACCTTC. Translated: CASLRQGPNYGYTF.

This chain joins TRBV10-3 and TRBJ2-5; 9 nucleotides match TRBD2. The V and J ends lost 8 bases and 1 base, in that order; junction bases with no gene match: 2. The V gene's germline CDR1 is ENHRY and CDR2 SYGVKD. The length of the CDR3 is 13 residues. CDR3 protein: CAILAGIQETQYF. The DNA for the CDR3 is TGTGCCATCCTAGCGGGGATCCAAGAGACCCAGTACTTC.